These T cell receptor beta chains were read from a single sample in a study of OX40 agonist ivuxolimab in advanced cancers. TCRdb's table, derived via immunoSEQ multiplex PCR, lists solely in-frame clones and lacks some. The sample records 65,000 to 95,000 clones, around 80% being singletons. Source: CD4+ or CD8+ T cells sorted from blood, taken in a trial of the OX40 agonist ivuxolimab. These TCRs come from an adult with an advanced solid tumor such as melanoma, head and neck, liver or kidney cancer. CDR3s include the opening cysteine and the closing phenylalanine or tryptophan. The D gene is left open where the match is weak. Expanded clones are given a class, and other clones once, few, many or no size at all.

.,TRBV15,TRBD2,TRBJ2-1,CATTPIFSSGRDNEQFF,TGTGCCACCACCCCAATCTTCTCTAGCGGGAGGGACAATGAGCAGTTCTTC
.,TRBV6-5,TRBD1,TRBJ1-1,CASGGAGQADTEAFF,TGTGCCAGTGGGGGCGCGGGACAGGCCGACACTGAAGCTTTCTTT
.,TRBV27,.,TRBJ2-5,CASSTWGTSSKGTQYF,TGTGCCAGCAGTACGTGGGGGACCTCTTCAAAGGGGACCCAGTACTTC
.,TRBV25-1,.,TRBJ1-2,CASSETGNYGYTF,TGTGCCAGCAGTGAAACAGGGAACTATGGCTACACCTTC
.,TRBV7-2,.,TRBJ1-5,CASSPNLGNQPQHF,TGTGCCAGCAGCCCCAACCTGGGCAATCAGCCCCAGCATTTT
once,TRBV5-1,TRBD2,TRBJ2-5,CASSLGTSRRETQYF,TGCGCCAGCAGCTTGGGGACTAGCAGGAGAGAGACCCAGTACTTC
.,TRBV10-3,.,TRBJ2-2,CAISELGSHNAGELFF,TGTGCCATCAGTGAGCTCGGGAGCCATAACGCCGGGGAGCTGTTTTTT
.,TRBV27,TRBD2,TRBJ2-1,CASSFQTGGDNEQFF,TGTGCCAGCAGTTTCCAAACGGGAGGGGACAATGAGCAGTTCTTC
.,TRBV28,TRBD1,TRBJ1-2,CASSFSGNRGSYGYTF,TGTGCCAGCAGTTTTTCAGGGAACAGGGGATCTTATGGCTACACCTTC
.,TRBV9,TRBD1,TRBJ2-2,CASSTSRGLGTGELFF,TGTGCCAGCAGCACGAGCAGGGGGCTGGGCACCGGGGAGCTGTTTTTT
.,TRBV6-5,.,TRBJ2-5,CASSYSGSKETQYF,TGTGCCAGCAGTTACTCGGGCAGTAAAGAGACCCAGTACTTC
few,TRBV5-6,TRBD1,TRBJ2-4,CASSPRRTGRAKNIQYF,TGTGCCAGCAGCCCGCGACGGACAGGGCGAGCCAAAAACATTCAGTACTTC
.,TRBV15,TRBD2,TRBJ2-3,CATSRSGRGTDTQYF,TGTGCCACCAGCAGGTCCGGGAGGGGCACAGATACGCAGTATTTT
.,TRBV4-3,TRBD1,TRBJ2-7,CASSQVFATGAFYEQYF,TGCGCCAGCAGCCAAGTCTTCGCGACAGGGGCTTTCTACGAGCAGTACTTC
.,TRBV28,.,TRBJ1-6,CASSLRGGSYNSPLHF,TGTGCCAGCAGTTTACGAGGGGGGTCCTATAATTCACCCCTCCACTTT
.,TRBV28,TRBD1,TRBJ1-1,CASSFWTGGTEAFF,TGTGCCAGCAGTTTCTGGACAGGGGGCACTGAAGCTTTCTTT
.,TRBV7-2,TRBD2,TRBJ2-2,CASSPVGTTNTGELFF,TGTGCCAGCAGCCCGGTCGGGACTACGAACACCGGGGAGCTGTTTTTT